Below are 32 T cell receptor beta chains sequenced from a single sample in a study of blood T cell repertoires in COVID-19. Some clones are missing from TCRdb's copy, which holds only in-frame ones; the method was immunoSEQ multiplex PCR. The sample carries some 300,000 clones, more than 90% recorded once. Sequenced sample: PBMCs or T cells enriched from blood (not recorded which). These receptors were collected from a woman aged 25 to 39 who had been exposed to COVID-19.

V is TRBV11-3 and J is TRBJ2-1; 13 bases align to TRBD2. The V gene's germline CDR1 is SGHNT and CDR2 YENEEA. The J segment lost 7 bases and the V segment lost 8 bases, leaving 8 bases of the junction unmatched. The CDR3 is made up of 15 amino acids. The CDR3 nucleotides read TGTGCCAGCGTCGGACTAGCGGGGGCCATAAATGAGCAGTTCTTC. The encoded protein is CASVGLAGAINEQFF.

The chain recombines TRBV4-3 with TRBJ2-7; TRBD2 agrees at 14 bases. Trimming cost V 4 bases and J 3 bases; bases outside gene matches: 2. Germline lookup yields CDR1 LGHNA and CDR2 YSLEER. The length of the CDR3 is 15 residues. The DNA for the CDR3 is TGCGCCAGCAGCCGAGGACTAGCGGGGGGCTACGAGCAGTACTTC. As protein: CASSRGLAGGYEQYF.

The J gene is TRBJ1-3, the V gene TRBV5-1, with 8 bases aligning to TRBD1. The germline CDR1 and CDR2 sequences are SGHRS and YFSETQ. The junction had 3 bases not matched to a gene; V was cut back by 0 bases and J by 4 bases. CDR3 length: 15 residues. The CDR3: CASSLEWTGGNTIYF. The CDR3 region has the DNA TGCGCCAGCAGCTTGGAGTGGACAGGGGGAAACACCATATATTTT.

The V call is TRBV7-9, the J call TRBJ1-5, with TRBD1 as a possible D gene (5 bases). V lost 7 bases and J 3 bases, leaving 10 bases between the germline ends. Germline CDR1 reads SEHNR; CDR2 reads FQNEAQ (reference sequence). This CDR3 has 13 residues. The CDR3 DNA sequence: TGTGCCAGCACACAGGAGCTCAATCAGCCCCAGCATTTT. This sequence encodes CASTQELNQPQHF.

The chain joins TRBV6-5 to TRBJ2-7; 9 nucleotides align to TRBD1. The V gene's germline CDR1 is MNHEY and CDR2 SVGAGI. The CDR3 is made up of 15 amino acids. The V segment lost 0 bases and the J segment 5 bases; nucleotides outside the gene matches: 5. The CDR3 is CASSYSGTGIHEQYF. CDR3 bases: TGTGCCAGCAGTTACTCAGGGACAGGGATCCACGAGCAGTACTTC.

CDR3 region: CATREGGRPQHF. For the CDR3, the DNA is TGTGCCACGCGGGAAGGTGGTCGGCCCCAGCATTTT. The chain links TRBV15 to TRBJ1-5, with no clear D. Trimming stripped 9 bases from V and 9 bases from J, with 15 bases between. This CDR3 comprises 12 residues. Germline V CDR1 and CDR2: LNHNV, YYDKDF (reference sequence). The whole variable domain, filled in from reference TRBV15 and TRBJ1-5, reads DAMVIQNPRYQVTQFGKPVTLSCSQTLNHNVMYWYQQKSSQAPKLLFHYYDKDFNNEADTPDNFQSRRPNTSFCFLDIRSPGLGDTAMYLCATREGGRPQHFGDGTRLSIL.

The chain recombines TRBV13 with TRBJ2-2; D remains unclear. The CDR3 is 13 amino acids. The germline V and J ends were trimmed by 1 base and 5 bases, with 5 bases remaining between them. Germline lookup yields CDR1 PRHDT and CDR2 FYEKMQ (reference sequence). The CDR3: CASSLVPTGELFF. CDR3 bases: TGTGCCAGCAGCTTAGTCCCGACCGGGGAGCTGTTTTTT.

V and J are TRBV7-8 and TRBJ2-3; D perhaps matches TRBD1 (6 bases). V lost 1 base to trimming and J lost 5 bases, with 16 bases between them. The V gene's germline CDR1 is SGHVS and CDR2 FQNEAQ. This CDR3 spans 16 amino acids. This CDR3 reads CASSLGPGTLQDTQYF. DNA of the CDR3: TGTGCCAGCAGCTTAGGTCCCGGGACACTTCAAGATACGCAGTATTTT. Full variable domain (missing parts from reference TRBV7-8 and TRBJ2-3): GAGVSQSPRYKVAKRGQDVALRCDPISGHVSLFWYQQALGQGPEFLTYFQNEAQLDKSGLPSDRFFAERPEGSVSTLKIQRTQQEDSAVYLCASSLGPGTLQDTQYFGPGTRLTVL.

The chain is built from TRBV30 and TRBJ1-2; weak D call: TRBD1 (6 bases). This CDR3 spans 13 amino acids. Germline loops: CDR1 GTSNPN, CDR2 SVGIG (reference sequence). V was clipped by 2 bases and J by 4 bases, with 11 bases between them. CDR3: CAWSPGGSYGYTF. The DNA of the CDR3 is TGTGCCTGGAGTCCGGGGGGCAGCTATGGCTACACCTTC.

V and J are TRBV13 and TRBJ2-1; the match to TRBD1 covers 7 bases. Germline assignment: CDR1 PRHDT and CDR2 FYEKMQ (reference sequence). V lost 0 bases and J lost 15; bases outside the gene matches: 8. The CDR3 is made up of 13 amino acids. Written as DNA, the CDR3 is TGTGCCAGCAGCTTAGGGGCGACAGGGTGGCCGTTCTTC. It encodes CASSLGATGWPFF.

This chain joins TRBV21-1 and TRBJ1-4. TRBV21-1 is a pseudogene segment. The CDR3 spans 13 residues. This CDR3 reads CASRKSVRFELFF. In nucleotides, the CDR3 is TGTGCCAGCAGAAAAAGCGTCAGATTCGAACTGTTTTTT.

V is TRBV7-3 and J is TRBJ2-1, with 8 positions matching TRBD1. CDR1 and CDR2 from the germline V gene are SGHTA and FQGTGA. V was clipped by 5 bases and J by 3 bases; unmatched bases: 15. The CDR3 length is 18 residues. In DNA form, the CDR3 reads TGTGCCAGCAGCCCTAGGACAGGGAGCAACTACTACTACAATGAGCAGTTCTTC. Encoded protein: CASSPRTGSNYYYNEQFF. Complete variable domain (other parts from reference TRBV7-3 and TRBJ2-1): GAGVSQTPSNKVTEKGKYVELRCDPISGHTALYWYRQSLGQGPEFLIYFQGTGAADDSGLPNDRFFAVRPEGSVSTLKIQRTERGDSAVYLCASSPRTGSNYYYNEQFFGPGTRLTVL.

The chain uses TRBV19 and TRBJ1-3; 7 bases are a match to TRBD1. V lost 11 bases and J lost 0; bases outside the gene matches: 4. CDR3 length: 13 residues. The V gene's germline CDR1 is LNHDA and CDR2 SQIVND (reference sequence). The CDR3 region is CAVTGASGNTIYF. The CDR3, as DNA: TGTGCCGTAACAGGGGCCTCTGGAAACACCATATATTTT.

In DNA, the CDR3 is TGTGCCAGCATCCTCGGACAGGCCCCCTCTGGAAACACCATATATTTT. This sequence encodes CASILGQAPSGNTIYF. The rearrangement joins TRBV7-7 to TRBJ1-3, with TRBD1 matching over 7 bases. This CDR3 contains 16 residues. Germline CDR1 reads SSHAT; CDR2 reads FNYEAQ (reference sequence). After removal of 7 bases from V and 0 bases from J, the junction contained 9 bases not matched to a gene.

The count of this clone is one. V is TRBV9 and J is TRBJ2-7; 7 nucleotides line up with TRBD2. V dropped 2 bases and J dropped 2; count of bases not matched to a gene: 7. CDR1 and CDR2 from the germline V gene are SGDLS and YYNGEE. This CDR3 spans 15 amino acids. The CDR3 region is CASSVLGGGPYEQYF. CDR3 nucleotides: TGTGCCAGCAGCGTTTTGGGCGGGGGTCCCTACGAGCAGTACTTC. The full variable domain, in which reference TRBV9 and TRBJ2-7 provide the parts outside the CDR3, is DSGVTQTPKHLITATGQRVTLRCSPRSGDLSVYWYQQSLDQGLQFLIQYYNGEERAKGNILERFSAQQFPDLHSELNLSSLELGDSALYFCASSVLGGGPYEQYFGPGTRLTVT.

This chain uses TRBV7-9 with TRBJ2-1; 13 bases are a match to TRBD2. Germline V gives CDR1 SEHNR, CDR2 FQNEAQ (reference sequence). This CDR3 spans 15 amino acids. The trim removed 5 bases at V and 6 bases at J, leaving 4 bases unmatched. The CDR3: CASSGTSGVGNEQFF. The CDR3 DNA reads TGTGCCAGCAGCGGGACTAGCGGGGTTGGCAATGAGCAGTTCTTC. Complete variable domain (other parts from reference TRBV7-9 and TRBJ2-1): DTGVSQNPRHKITKRGQNVTFRCDPISEHNRLYWYRQTLGQGPEFLTYFQNEAQLEKSRLLSDRFSAERPKGSFSTLEIQRTEQGDSAMYLCASSGTSGVGNEQFFGPGTRLTVL.

V gene TRBV5-5 combines with J gene TRBJ1-5; TRBD1 is a possible D gene (5 bases). Germline V lookup: CDR1 SGHKS, CDR2 YYEKEE (reference sequence). The CDR3 contains 16 residues. The V end lost 4 bases, the J end lost 0 bases, and 14 bases lay between the germline ends. This CDR3 is CASSQNRIYSNQPQHF. DNA for the CDR3: TGTGCCAGCAGCCAGAACAGGATTTATAGCAATCAGCCCCAGCATTTT.

The chain couples TRBV6-6 to TRBJ2-2, with 9 nucleotides matching TRBD2. Germline trimming cut 1 base from V and 6 bases from J; bases unmatched to any gene: 3. From germline, CDR1 is MNHNY and CDR2 SVGAGI (reference sequence). This CDR3 has 15 residues. The CDR3 DNA reads TGTGCCAGCAGTTACTTGGCGGGGGGGCCCGGGGAGCTGTTTTTT. It yields the protein CASSYLAGGPGELFF.

The chain employs TRBV5-1 and TRBJ2-7; 9 bases fit TRBD1. The CDR3 totals 16 residues. J gave up 1 base and V 3 bases, and 8 bases lay outside the gene matches. The germline gives CDR1 SGHRS, CDR2 YFSETQ. The CDR3 protein is CASSWGTDRGSYEQYF. The DNA of the CDR3 is TGCGCCAGCAGCTGGGGGACGGACAGGGGTTCCTACGAGCAGTACTTC. Complete variable domain (other parts from reference TRBV5-1 and TRBJ2-7): KAGVTQTPRYLIKTRGQQVTLSCSPISGHRSVSWYQQTPGQGLQFLFEYFSETQRNKGNFPGRFSGRQFSNSRSEMNVSTLELGDSALYLCASSWGTDRGSYEQYFGPGTRLTVT.

The chain combines TRBV19 with TRBJ1-5; D remains ambiguous. The germline CDR1 and CDR2 sequences are LNHDA and SQIVND (reference sequence). The CDR3 is 15 residues long. Deletions cut 4 bases from V and 3 bases from J, with 13 bases between. CDR3 protein: CASSRDPTLNQPQHF. The CDR3 region has the DNA TGTGCCAGTAGTAGAGACCCGACACTCAATCAGCCCCAGCATTTT.

V usage is TRBV5-1 and J usage is TRBJ1-4, with D perhaps TRBD1 (5 bases). CDR3 length: 12 amino acids. V lost 6 bases, J lost 8 bases, and 11 bases lay in between. Germline V gene sequence: CDR1 SGHRS, CDR2 YFSETQ. In nucleotides, the CDR3 is TGCGCCAGCATGGGCCACAGGGAAAAACTGTTTTTT. Protein: CASMGHREKLFF.

The chain has TRBV7-9 and TRBJ2-5, with 12 bases matching TRBD1. The CDR3 loop spans 16 amino acids. Trimming at V came to 5 bases and at J to 5 bases, leaving 9 bases not matched to a gene. Germline CDR1 and CDR2: SEHNR and FQNEAQ (reference sequence). CDR3 amino acids: CASSRTGTGGRETQYF. Here the CDR3 DNA reads TGTGCCAGCAGCCGTACCGGGACAGGGGGCCGGGAGACCCAGTACTTC.

Of note for this clone: The sample has other DNA sequences that encode this CDR3 too. The chain employs TRBV5-1 and TRBJ1-2; D is undetermined. Per the germline V gene, CDR1 is SGHRS and CDR2 is YFSETQ. V lost 0 bases and J lost 0, with 6 bases in between. The CDR3 totals 14 residues. In DNA, the CDR3 is TGCGCCAGCAGCTTGGACGGTGCTAACTATGGCTACACCTTC. It codes for CASSLDGANYGYTF.

The V and J genes are TRBV6-5 and TRBJ1-1; no reliable D call. Trimming removed 6 bases at V and 4 bases at J, with 18 bases between. This CDR3 contains 15 residues. Looked up from germline, CDR1 is MNHEY and CDR2 is SVGAGI. CDR3 region: CASRDQGGLSTEAFF. In DNA, the CDR3 is TGTGCCAGCAGAGATCAAGGCGGGCTAAGCACTGAAGCTTTCTTT.

The rearrangement joins TRBV6-5 to TRBJ2-7; TRBD1 agrees at 7 bases. Unmatched junction bases numbered 5, after V lost 0 bases and J lost 3 bases. This CDR3 comprises 15 residues. Germline CDR1 and CDR2: MNHEY and SVGAGI. The CDR3 spells CASSYSGTVNYEQYF. In DNA, the CDR3 is TGTGCCAGCAGTTACTCTGGGACAGTCAACTACGAGCAGTACTTC.

The chain carries TRBV6-5 and TRBJ1-5, with unresolved D. The CDR3 is 14 amino acids. CDR1 is MNHEY and CDR2 is SVGAGI in the germline V gene. V was cut by 7 bases and J by 3 bases, with 13 bases left in between. CDR3 amino acids: CASTPRQYNQPQHF. The CDR3 DNA reads as TGTGCCAGCACGCCGAGGCAGTACAATCAGCCCCAGCATTTT.

The chain links TRBV5-1 to TRBJ2-3, with TRBD1 as a possible D gene (5 bases). Germline assignment: CDR1 SGHRS and CDR2 YFSETQ. CDR3 size: 15 residues. Trimming took off 0 bases at V and 3 bases at J, with 11 bases between the two ends. The CDR3 sequence: CASSLVGRVTDTQYF. The CDR3, as DNA: TGCGCCAGCAGCTTGGTGGGGCGAGTTACAGATACGCAGTATTTT.

In DNA form, the CDR3 reads TGTGCCAGCAGCGAGGACGGACAGGGGGACACTGAAGCTTTCTTT. As protein: CASSEDGQGDTEAFF. The V gene is TRBV7-2, the J gene TRBJ1-1; TRBD1 agrees at 10 bases. The CDR3 runs 15 residues. Trimming at V came to 5 bases and at J to 3 bases, leaving 6 bases not matched to a gene. Germline V lookup: CDR1 SGHTA, CDR2 FQGNSA.

The V call is TRBV7-9, the J call TRBJ1-2; D ambiguous. With 5 bases removed from V and 2 bases from J, the gap between germline ends came to 9 bases. The CDR3 is 13 residues long. CDR1 SEHNR and CDR2 FQNEAQ come from the germline V gene (reference sequence). This chain's CDR3 is CASSVGSNYGYTF. CDR3 sequence (DNA): TGTGCCAGCAGCGTGGGCAGCAACTATGGCTACACCTTC.

The chain recombines TRBV7-3 with TRBJ1-2; D is unresolved. Germline V CDR1 and CDR2: SGHTA, FQGTGA. V was pared by 1 base and J by 5 bases, with 11 bases between. The CDR3 contains 14 residues. The CDR3 is CASSLNAGPYGYTF. CDR3 DNA sequence: TGTGCCAGCAGCTTAAATGCGGGCCCTTATGGCTACACCTTC.

V gene TRBV7-9 combines with J gene TRBJ1-3; D is ambiguous. From germline, CDR1 is SEHNR and CDR2 FQNEAQ (reference sequence). V lost 1 base to trimming and J lost 8 bases, with 15 bases between them. The CDR3 runs 15 residues. The CDR3 loop reads CASSLGGYMRDTIYF. The CDR3 coding sequence is TGTGCCAGCAGCTTAGGCGGTTACATGAGGGACACCATATATTTT.

The rearrangement joins TRBV5-6 to TRBJ2-1, with TRBD2 matching over 8 bases. CDR3 length: 14 amino acids. Germline CDR1 SGHDT, CDR2 YYEEEE. With V trimmed by 0 bases and J by 7 bases, 3 bases remained unmatched. This CDR3 reads CASSLAGGPNEQFF. The CDR3 nucleotides read TGTGCCAGCAGCTTGGCGGGGGGGCCGAATGAGCAGTTCTTC.